Each of the 19 T cell receptor beta chains below was sequenced from the same sample in a study of CD8 T cells in ankylosing spondylitis. Using its own MiXCR run on the 5' RACE reads, TCRdb lists one record per CDR3 protein. The sample comprises 150,000 to 200,000 distinct CDR3 sequences, 10% to 15% of which are singletons, and roughly 11% rests with the top ten. The source material was blood, either unsorted or a sorted T cell fraction (not recorded which). These receptor sequences come from a female donor with ankylosing spondylitis or in good health (not recorded which).

This clonotype has just a few counts. The chain combines TRBV5-1 with TRBJ1-2; D is possibly TRBD1 (5 bases). This CDR3 has 18 amino acids. Trimming took 0 bases from V and 2 from J, leaving 20 bases between them. Germline values: CDR1 SGHRS, CDR2 YFSETQ. For the CDR3, the DNA is TGCGCCAGCAGCTTGGAGGGGTCGGAGGGGCCGACGAACTATGGCTACACCTTC. The encoded protein is CASSLEGSEGPTNYGYTF.

This chain links TRBV7-2 with TRBJ1-2; no definite D call. Germline-derived CDR1 and CDR2 are SGHTA and FQGNSA. There are 15 residues in the CDR3. V was pared by 0 bases and J by 2 bases, with 10 bases between. CDR3 DNA: TGTGCCAGCAGCTTAGCTCACCGGACCAACTATGGCTACACCTTC. Translating it yields CASSLAHRTNYGYTF.

This clonotype was detected a few times. This rearrangement joins TRBV7-3 to TRBJ2-1, with D possibly TRBD2 on 5 matching bases. CDR1 and CDR2 from the germline V gene are SGHTA and FQGTGA. There are 13 residues in the CDR3. The V gene lost 4 bases and the J gene lost 9 bases, with 13 bases spanning the gap. Here the CDR3 reads CASSSVRAGEQFF. The DNA of the CDR3 is TGTGCCAGCAGCTCTGTCCGCGCGGGTGAGCAGTTCTTC.

This clonotype was seen many times. CDR3 in DNA: TGTGCCAGCAGCGCAGGGGGGTTAGGTTTCAATGAGCAGTTCTTC. Protein product: CASSAGGLGFNEQFF. The chain couples TRBV11-3 to TRBJ2-1, with a tentative D call TRBD1 (7 bases). Per germline, CDR1 SGHNT and CDR2 YENEEA. The V end lost 5 bases, the J end lost 6 bases, and 17 bases lay between the germline ends. The length of the CDR3 is 15 residues.

Worth noting for this clonotype: This may stem from a read error, because a much larger clone lies one nucleotide away. The V and J genes are TRBV27 and TRBJ1-5; D not resolved. The CDR3 covers 16 residues. Germline CDR1 MNHEY, CDR2 SMNVEV (reference sequence). The CDR3 DNA sequence: TGTGCCAGCAGTTTGGGTGGCGCGGGTAGCAATCAGCCCCAGGATTTT. This gives the protein CASSLGGAGSNQPQDF.

This clonotype was detected many times. This rearrangement joins TRBV7-9 to TRBJ1-2, with D hard to call. The CDR3 has 14 amino acids. The germline CDR1 and CDR2 sequences are SEHNR and FQNEAQ (reference sequence). Trimming removed 4 bases at V and 0 bases at J, with 9 bases between. CDR3 in amino acids: CASSSSGANYGYTF. CDR3 in DNA: TGTGCCAGCAGCTCCTCTGGTGCTAACTATGGCTACACCTTC.

This clonotype was recorded many times. The chain combines TRBV7-8 with TRBJ2-1, with 12 bases matching TRBD2. The junction had 11 bases not matched to a gene; V was cut back by 1 base and J by 7 bases. Germline CDR1 is SGHVS and CDR2 is FQNEAQ. This CDR3 spans 18 amino acids. Here the CDR3 DNA reads TGTGCCAGCAGCTTAGGGGGACACCCGGGACTAGCGGGTAATGAGCAGTTCTTC. This sequence encodes CASSLGGHPGLAGNEQFF.

At least ten counts were recorded for this clonotype. This sequence joins TRBV3-1 and TRBJ1-2, with D possibly matching TRBD1 (5 bases). Germline values: CDR1 LGHDT, CDR2 YNNKEL (reference sequence). The CDR3 is 15 amino acids. V was pared by 4 bases and J by 0 bases, with 12 bases between. CDR3 sequence (DNA): TGTGCCAGCAGCCGGGGAACAGGTGCTAACTATGGCTACACCTTC. Amino acids: CASSRGTGANYGYTF.

In this sample, this clonotype turned up many times. V usage is TRBV7-8 and J usage is TRBJ2-3; D gene ambiguous. V was clipped by 1 base and J by 6 bases, with 2 bases between them. This CDR3 has 11 amino acids. Germline assignment: CDR1 SGHVS and CDR2 FQNEAQ. The CDR3 protein is CASSLVDTQYF. CDR3 DNA: TGTGCCAGCAGCTTAGTGGATACGCAGTATTTT.

This clonotype occurred a few times. The rearrangement joins TRBV10-3 to TRBJ2-7; 9 bases line up with TRBD1. The V and J ends lost 5 bases and 3 bases, in that order; junction bases with no gene match: 11. The germline gives CDR1 ENHRY, CDR2 SYGVKD. The CDR3 covers 16 residues. CDR3 protein: CAISNPGGTGFYEQYF. For the CDR3, the DNA is TGTGCCATCAGTAACCCCGGCGGGACAGGGTTCTACGAGCAGTACTTC.

In the case of this clonotype: Given a much more abundant clone one base away, this may be a read error. The rearrangement joins TRBV6-1 to TRBJ2-7; 9 nucleotides match TRBD1. Germline assignment: CDR1 MNHNS and CDR2 SASEGT. This CDR3 comprises 13 residues. This chain's CDR3 is CPSRDRVSYEQYF. The CDR3 nucleotides read TGTCCCAGCAGGGACAGGGTCTCCTACGAGCAGTACTTC.

This clonotype has at least ten counts. The chain combines TRBV5-1 with TRBJ1-3; perhaps TRBD1 as D (5 bases). Germline V lookup: CDR1 SGHRS, CDR2 YFSETQ. V lost 4 bases and J 1 base, leaving 15 bases between the germline ends. The CDR3 consists of 16 residues. The CDR3 protein is CASSGQSRVSGNTIYF. CDR3 sequence (DNA): TGCGCCAGCAGCGGACAATCCCGGGTATCTGGAAACACCATATATTTT.

In its sample, this clonotype was seen many times. CDR3 amino acids: CASSLGDQETQYF. As DNA, the CDR3 is TGTGCCAGCAGCTTGGGGGACCAAGAGACCCAGTACTTC. V is TRBV5-5 and J is TRBJ2-5, with unresolved D. The V end lost 0 bases, the J end lost 0 bases, and 3 bases lay between the germline ends. Per germline, CDR1 SGHKS and CDR2 YYEKEE (reference sequence). CDR3 length: 13 amino acids.

This clonotype occurred many times. The chain uses TRBV5-5 and TRBJ2-2; D uncertain. Trimming cost V 1 base and J 6 bases, with 19 bases left between them. The CDR3 spans 17 residues. Germline loops: CDR1 SGHKS, CDR2 YYEKEE (reference sequence). CDR3 protein: CASSLRSLLAEAGELFF. The CDR3 DNA follows: TGTGCCAGCAGCTTGAGGAGTTTGTTAGCTGAAGCCGGGGAGCTGTTTTTT.

This clonotype was counted many times. The chain uses TRBV6-1 and TRBJ1-5, with TRBD1 identical over 7 bases. Trimming cost V 4 bases and J 3 bases; bases outside gene matches: 6. CDR3 length: 15 residues. Germline lookup yields CDR1 MNHNS and CDR2 SASEGT. The CDR3 DNA is TGTGCCAGCAGTGGGACAACAGGGGTCAATCAGCCCCAGCATTTT. The encoded protein is CASSGTTGVNQPQHF.

This clonotype has just a few counts. The chain combines TRBV5-1 with TRBJ2-5; a possible D gene is TRBD2 (5 bases). V lost 4 bases, J lost 1 base, and 17 bases lay in between. CDR3 length: 16 amino acids. The germline V gene encodes CDR1 SGHRS and CDR2 YFSETQ. The CDR3 DNA reads TGCGCCAGCAGCCCGCTATTGGGAGATCCCCAAGAGACCCAGTACTTC. It is translated as CASSPLLGDPQETQYF.

The table lists this clonotype with a few counts. The chain uses TRBV4-2 and TRBJ2-1; TRBD2 agrees at 11 bases. Germline V gene sequence: CDR1 LGHNA, CDR2 YNFKEQ. There are 18 residues in the CDR3. The trim removed 4 bases at V and 5 bases at J, leaving 13 bases unmatched. This chain's CDR3 is CASSLLTSGVSQHNEQFF. The CDR3, as DNA: TGTGCCAGCAGCCTTTTGACTAGCGGGGTCTCGCAGCACAATGAGCAGTTCTTC.

This clonotype occurred many times. The chain employs TRBV5-1 and TRBJ1-2; D uncertain. Germline loops: CDR1 SGHRS, CDR2 YFSETQ. CDR3 size: 12 residues. Trimming shortened V by 1 base and J by 5 bases, and 6 bases separated the two germline ends. DNA of the CDR3: TGCGCCAGCAGCTTGTCGGAATATGGCTACACCTTC. This encodes CASSLSEYGYTF. The full variable domain, in which reference TRBV5-1 and TRBJ1-2 provide the parts outside the CDR3, is KAGVTQTPRYLIKTRGQQVTLSCSPISGHRSVSWYQQTPGQGLQFLFEYFSETQRNKGNFPGRFSGRQFSNSRSEMNVSTLELGDSALYLCASSLSEYGYTFGSGTRLTVV.

This clonotype appeared many times. This rearrangement joins TRBV5-1 to TRBJ2-1; 15 bases line up with TRBD2. The CDR3 consists of 17 residues. Looked up from germline, CDR1 is SGHRS and CDR2 is YFSETQ. After removal of 2 bases from V and 2 bases from J, the junction contained 2 bases not matched to a gene. In DNA, the CDR3 is TGCGCCAGCAGCTTAGGGACTAGCGGGAGGCCCTACAATGAGCAGTTCTTC. This gives the protein CASSLGTSGRPYNEQFF.